This paragraph reports one T cell receptor beta chain. The target antigen is unknown. The sample originates from a study of cytomegalovirus exposure and HLA in healthy donors. About the research overall: Around 79 million unique TCRs, all from HLA-typed donors, were included in an early release of the data. The study's findings and limits: In a later analysis, most CMV-associated TCR beta chains appeared HLA-restricted. A previous analysis found most TCR beta V segments productive roughly 87% or roughly 30% of the time.

Vbeta (60) and Jbeta (13) primers were used in the PCR. TCRdb keeps only in-frame clones here, not all; method: immunoSEQ multiplex PCR. This table has 95,000 to 150,000 clones, roughly 80% appearing once. Trimming cost V 4 bases and J 9 bases; bases outside gene matches: 3. The CDR3 length is 13 residues. Germline lookup yields CDR1 SGHAT and CDR2 FQNNGV. The chain combines TRBV11-2 with TRBJ2-7; TRBD2 matches 13 bases. Sequencing used PBMCs. The sequence was collected from a woman aged 40 to 50 in good health and CMV-seronegative. The CDR3 protein is CASSWTSGRGQYF. The CDR3 DNA is TGTGCCAGCAGCTGGACTAGCGGGAGAGGGCAGTACTTC.